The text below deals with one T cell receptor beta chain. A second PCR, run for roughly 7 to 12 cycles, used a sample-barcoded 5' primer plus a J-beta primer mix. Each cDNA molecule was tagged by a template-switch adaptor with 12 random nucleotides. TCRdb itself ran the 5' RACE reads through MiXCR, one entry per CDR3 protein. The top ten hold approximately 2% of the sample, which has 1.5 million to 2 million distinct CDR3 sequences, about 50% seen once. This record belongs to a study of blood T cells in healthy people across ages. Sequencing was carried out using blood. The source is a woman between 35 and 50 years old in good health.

Here the CDR3 DNA reads TGCGCCAGCAGCCAAGGGGGCCAGGCGGCCACCTTC. It yields the protein CASSQGGQAATF. The gene calls are TRBV4-3 and TRBJ1-2; perhaps TRBD1 as D (5 bases). Germline-derived CDR1 and CDR2 are LGHNA and YSLEER. Deletions cut 1 base from V and 13 bases from J, with 13 bases between. This CDR3 region has 12 residues.